These 10 T cell receptor beta chains originate from one sample sequenced in a study of PD-1 blockade in classical Hodgkin lymphoma. Assay used: immunoSEQ multiplex PCR; TCRdb lists only in-frame clones, some missing. There are about 93,000 clones in the sample; more than 70% occur only once, and about 9.4% lies in the top ten. Specified time point: cycle 4 day 1 (C4D1), after about 6 weeks of nivolumab. Relapses following autologous stem cell transplantation were seen in all patients, with brentuximab vedotin exposure varying. Source: peripheral blood mononuclear cells (PBMCs), taken before the fourth cycle of nivolumab. These receptors came from a human donor with classical Hodgkin lymphoma.

The chain is built from TRBV14 and TRBJ2-1, with a tentative D call TRBD2 (5 bases). CDR1 and CDR2 (germline): SGHDN, FVKESK. The CDR3 runs 16 residues. Trimming cost V 0 bases and J 2 bases, with 11 bases left between them. DNA of the CDR3: TGTGCCAGCAGCCAAGATGGCGGGTGGACCTACAATGAGCAGTTCTTC. Its translation is CASSQDGGWTYNEQFF. The variable domain in full, completed from reference TRBV14 and TRBJ2-1, reads EAGVTQFPSHSVIEKGQTVTLRCDPISGHDNLYWYRRVMGKEIKFLLHFVKESKQDESGMPNNRFLAERTGGTYSTLKVQPAELEDSGVYFCASSQDGGWTYNEQFFGPGTRLTVL.

J is TRBJ2-7 and V is TRBV19; 14 bases fit TRBD2. This CDR3 is built from 16 residues. Germline V gives CDR1 LNHDA, CDR2 SQIVND (reference sequence). V dropped 10 bases and J dropped 0; count of bases not matched to a gene: 8. The CDR3 DNA reads TGTGCCACCCAGACTAGCGGGAGGGCCGACTCCTACGAGCAGTACTTC. Translating it yields CATQTSGRADSYEQYF.

The chain has TRBV6-6 and TRBJ2-7; possibly TRBD2 for D (5 bases). Trimming left V 6 bases short and J 3 bases short, with 12 bases between. Germline V CDR1 and CDR2: MNHNY, SVGAGI (reference sequence). This CDR3 spans 13 amino acids. CDR3 DNA: TGTGCCAGCAGCCGCACGGGAAACTACGAGCAGTACTTC. Its translation: CASSRTGNYEQYF.

This CDR3 is CASSLSSRYQETQYF. The CDR3 DNA reads as TGTGCCAGCAGTTTATCGTCACGGTACCAAGAGACCCAGTACTTC. This chain uses TRBV27 with TRBJ2-5; no firm D call. Germline V lookup: CDR1 MNHEY, CDR2 SMNVEV (reference sequence). V was shortened by 0 bases and J by 0 bases, with 8 bases between the two germline ends. The CDR3 has 15 amino acids.

The chain uses TRBV28 and TRBJ2-7; 9 bases fit TRBD2. The CDR3 has 11 amino acids. The germline V gene encodes CDR1 MDHEN and CDR2 SYDVKM. The CDR3, as DNA: TGTAGGTCTAGCGGGATCTACGAGCAGTACTTC. Amino acids: CRSSGIYEQYF.

The chain carries TRBV2 and TRBJ1-1, with D tentatively TRBD1 (5 bases). Trimming pared 3 bases from V and 5 bases from J, leaving 13 bases between. This CDR3 has 14 residues. CDR1 and CDR2 (germline): SNHLY, FYNNEI. The CDR3 nucleotides are TGTGCCAGCAGTGATCCTCCAGGGCAGACTGAAGCTTTCTTT. Translating it yields CASSDPPGQTEAFF.

CDR3 nucleotides: TGTGCCAGTAGTCTTCGGCGGGACAGCCCCAATCAGCCCCAGCATTTT. Protein sequence: CASSLRRDSPNQPQHF. This chain uses TRBV19 with TRBJ1-5, with 7 bases matching TRBD1. Germline CDR1 is LNHDA and CDR2 is SQIVND (reference sequence). The CDR3 sequence is 16 residues long. Unmatched junction bases numbered 10, after V lost 5 bases and J lost 3 bases.

The chain joins TRBV7-2 to TRBJ1-2, with TRBD1 as a possible D gene (5 bases). Germline V gene lookup returns CDR1 SGHTA and CDR2 FQGNSA. The CDR3 is 13 residues long. Trimming shortened V by 8 bases and J by 3 bases, and 13 bases separated the two germline ends. The CDR3 region is CASAKGGDYGYTF. The DNA of the CDR3 is TGTGCCAGCGCTAAGGGAGGGGACTATGGCTACACCTTC.

This rearrangement joins TRBV27 to TRBJ1-5; D unresolved. The V gene's germline CDR1 is MNHEY and CDR2 SMNVEV (reference sequence). CDR3 size: 15 residues. The V gene lost 2 bases and the J gene lost 0 bases, with 8 bases spanning the gap. As DNA, the CDR3 is TGTGCCAGCAGTTTAACGGGTAATAGCAATCAGCCCCAGCATTTT. This encodes CASSLTGNSNQPQHF.

The chain joins TRBV4-1 to TRBJ2-3, with D hard to call. The V end lost 3 bases, the J end lost 2 bases, and 6 bases lay between the germline ends. The CDR3 runs 13 residues. CDR1 is MGHRA, CDR2 YSYEKL, per germline. The CDR3 nucleotides read TGCGCCAGCAGCCACTCAAACACAGATACGCAGTATTTT. It translates to CASSHSNTDTQYF.